The clone carrying this T cell receptor beta chain was counted at least ten times. Its specificity is unknown. A quantitative 5'-RACE method, one with molecular barcodes, was used to make TCR beta libraries. Via MiXCR, TCRdb re-called the 5' RACE reads, giving one row per CDR3 protein. Among about 190,000 distinct CDR3 sequences listed, about an eighth were seen once. Trimming stripped 1 base from V and 3 bases from J, with 7 bases between. The CDR3 loop spans 13 amino acids. Germline loops: CDR1 SGHTA, CDR2 FQGNSA. These data belong to a study of CD8 T cells in ankylosing spondylitis. The study, taken as a whole, reports: Significant enrichment of disease-linked clones was reported in matched ankylosing spondylitis synovial fluid. Previous work reported some of these motif variants in the synovial fluid and blood of reactive arthritis.

The clonotype was recovered from a female donor with ankylosing spondylitis or in good health (not recorded which). The gene calls are TRBV7-2 and TRBJ2-7; D unresolved. Sequenced input: blood, either unsorted or a sorted T cell fraction (not recorded which). The CDR3: CASSLGAHYEQYF. As DNA, the CDR3 is TGTGCCAGCAGCTTAGGAGCTCACTACGAGCAGTACTTC.